A selection of T cell receptor beta chains follows, all from one sample in a study of T cell changes during pregnancy in multiple sclerosis. Generated by immunoSEQ multiplex PCR, the TCRdb table keeps only in-frame clones and is missing some. The table shows about 68,000 clones, with 90% to 95% occurring only once. Material: peripheral blood, obtained in the second trimester of pregnancy. Source of these receptors: a female donor in good health, enrolled as a control in a pregnancy study. The CDR3 runs from the conserved cysteine through the conserved F or W. A D gene is named only where the DNA matches it firmly. Clone size is given for some rows only: seen once, a few or many times, or a class if the clone is expanded.

v_call	d_call	clone_size	j_call	cdr3_aa	cdr3_nt
TRBV6-5	-	-	TRBJ1-3	CASSRDRAGNTIYF	TGTGCCAGCAGTCGCGACAGAGCCGGAAACACCATATATTTT
TRBV11-3	-	few	TRBJ1-1	CASSLDAGGKAFF	TGTGCCAGCAGCTTAGATGCGGGCGGAAAAGCTTTCTTT
TRBV30	-	-	TRBJ1-2	CAWGWGGNGYTF	TGTGCCTGGGGTTGGGGAGGGAATGGCTACACCTTC
TRBV30	-	-	TRBJ1-2	CAWRRGGYTF	TGTGCCTGGAGAAGGGGGGGCTACACCTTC
TRBV9	TRBD2	-	TRBJ2-1	CASSVASGIWNEQFF	TGTGCCAGCAGCGTAGCTAGCGGGATATGGAATGAGCAGTTCTTC
TRBV9	-	-	TRBJ2-3	CASSVGISNTDTQYF	TGTGCCAGCAGCGTAGGAATTAGTAACACAGATACGCAGTATTTT
TRBV4-1	TRBD2	-	TRBJ2-1	CASSQPIAGGNNEQFF	TGCGCCAGCAGCCAGCCCATAGCGGGGGGCAACAATGAGCAGTTCTTC
TRBV5-1	TRBD2	-	TRBJ2-3	CASSLATGRGNTQYF	TGCGCCAGCAGCTTGGCGACCGGGAGGGGAAATACGCAGTATTTT
TRBV5-1	TRBD1	-	TRBJ2-7	CASSEGAPSYEQYF	TGCGCCAGCAGTGAGGGGGCCCCTTCCTACGAGCAGTACTTC
TRBV27	TRBD2	-	TRBJ2-5	CASSPARTSKSGGQETQYF	TGTGCCAGCAGTCCAGCCCGTACATCGAAAAGCGGGGGACAAGAGACCCAGTACTTC
TRBV6-1	TRBD2	-	TRBJ2-7	CASSATSGEQYF	TGTGCCAGCAGTGCCACTAGCGGCGAGCAGTACTTC
TRBV12-2	-	-	TRBJ1-1	CASRHRQGRTEAFF	TGTGCAAGTCGCCACCGCCAGGGGAGAACTGAAGCTTTCTTT
TRBV28	-	-	TRBJ2-1	CALSGGGTYNEQFF	TGTGCTCTCAGTGGGGGGGGCACCTACAATGAGCAGTTCTTC
TRBV7-3	TRBD1	-	TRBJ2-3	CASSPGQGTDTQYF	TGTGCCAGCAGCCCGGGACAGGGAACAGATACGCAGTATTTT
TRBV20-1	-	once	TRBJ1-2	CSAYTRGGYTF	TGCAGTGCTTACACCCGGGGGGGCTACACCTTC
TRBV7-4	-	-	TRBJ2-2	CASSWRDWRLNTGELFF	TGTGCCAGCAGCTGGCGGGACTGGAGGCTGAACACCGGGGAGCTGTTTTTT
TRBV4-2	TRBD2	-	TRBJ2-7	CASSRGGYRDEQYF	TGTGCCAGCAGCCGGGGGGGGTACCGCGACGAGCAGTACTTC
TRBV19	-	-	TRBJ2-2	CATLTLNTGELFF	TGTGCCACCTTGACACTGAACACCGGGGAGCTGTTTTTT
TRBV5-1	-	-	TRBJ1-1	CASSFLADLNTEAFF	TGCGCCAGCAGCTTTTTGGCAGACTTGAACACTGAAGCTTTCTTT
TRBV25-1	-	-	TRBJ2-1	CASSEGRERNNEQFF	TGTGCCAGCAGTGAAGGACGGGAGCGGAACAATGAGCAGTTCTTC
TRBV28	-	-	TRBJ1-3	CASRTDSGNTIYF	TGTGCCAGCAGGACAGACTCTGGAAACACCATATATTTT
TRBV4-2	-	-	TRBJ1-4	CASSQEVGGANEKLFF	TGTGCCAGCAGCCAAGAAGTAGGGGGAGCTAATGAAAAACTGTTTTTT
TRBV5-8	-	-	TRBJ1-3	CASSLVSMTGNTIYF	TGTGCCAGCAGCTTGGTGAGCATGACTGGAAACACCATATATTTT
TRBV9	TRBD2	-	TRBJ2-7	CASSVGLAGGEQYF	TGTGCCAGCAGCGTAGGGCTAGCGGGAGGGGAGCAGTACTTC
TRBV28	-	-	TRBJ1-1	CASTSPTVNTEAFF	TGTGCCAGCACCTCCCCGACAGTCAACACTGAAGCTTTCTTT
TRBV29-1	TRBD2	-	TRBJ2-1	CSVGTSSYNEQFF	TGCAGCGTTGGGACTAGCTCCTACAATGAGCAGTTCTTC
TRBV19	TRBD2	few	TRBJ2-1	CASSISGSSYNEQFF	TGTGCCAGTAGTATTAGCGGGAGCTCCTACAATGAGCAGTTCTTC
TRBV2	TRBD2	-	TRBJ2-5	CASRLAEQETQYF	TGTGCCAGCCGACTAGCGGAGCAAGAGACCCAGTACTTC
TRBV7-9	TRBD2	-	TRBJ2-7	CASSLGGGLGAYEQYF	TGTGCCAGCAGCCTTGGGGGGGGACTAGGGGCCTACGAGCAGTACTTC
TRBV2	TRBD1	-	TRBJ1-5	CASSEAGHRGHYSNQPQHF	TGTGCCAGCAGTGAAGCGGGTCACAGGGGGCATTATAGCAATCAGCCCCAGCATTTT
TRBV7-7	TRBD1	-	TRBJ2-5	CASSPDRGETQYF	TGTGCTAGCAGCCCGGACAGGGGTGAGACCCAGTACTTC
TRBV28	-	-	TRBJ2-7	CASSLFLRAYEQYF	TGTGCCAGCAGTTTATTTCTACGGGCCTACGAGCAGTACTTC
TRBV28	TRBD2	-	TRBJ2-7	CASTTSGRYEQYF	TGTGCCAGCACGACTAGCGGGAGGTACGAGCAGTACTTC
TRBV28	-	-	TRBJ2-4	CASTALGKNIQYF	TGTGCCAGCACCGCCCTAGGCAAAAACATTCAGTACTTC
TRBV28	-	-	TRBJ1-3	CATLKGGSDTIYF	TGTGCCACCCTCAAGGGGGGGAGTGACACCATATATTTT
TRBV6-4	TRBD1	once	TRBJ2-2	CASTPDREGNGELFF	TGTGCCAGCACTCCGGACAGGGAAGGAAACGGGGAGCTGTTTTTT
TRBV11-2	TRBD2	-	TRBJ2-3	CASSLGGLAGLRDTQYF	TGTGCCAGCAGCTTAGGAGGACTAGCGGGACTAAGGGATACGCAGTATTTT
TRBV29-1	-	-	TRBJ2-1	CSVRGSQEQFF	TGCAGCGTTCGGGGGAGCCAGGAGCAGTTCTTC
TRBV5-1	-	-	TRBJ2-7	CASSRSLGQSPYEQYF	TGCGCCAGCAGCCGCTCCCTAGGACAGAGTCCCTACGAGCAGTACTTC
TRBV7-9	-	-	TRBJ2-6	CASDSSGANVLTF	TGTGCCAGCGACAGCTCTGGGGCCAACGTCCTGACTTTC
TRBV30	-	-	TRBJ1-5	CAWSVGLGNQPQHF	TGTGCCTGGAGTGTGGGGCTGGGGAATCAGCCCCAGCATTTT
TRBV5-6	-	-	TRBJ1-5	CASGNRLANQPQHF	TGTGCCAGCGGGAACAGGTTGGCCAATCAGCCCCAGCATTTT
TRBV28	-	-	TRBJ1-5	CASRNGVVSNQPQHF	TGTGCCAGCCGTAACGGGGTGGTGAGCAATCAGCCCCAGCATTTT
TRBV5-1	-	-	TRBJ2-2	CASSLVQAPTGELFF	TGCGCCAGCAGCTTGGTACAGGCCCCTACCGGGGAGCTGTTTTTT
TRBV7-9	TRBD1	-	TRBJ2-7	CASSFGQEEQYF	TGTGCCAGCAGCTTCGGACAGGAAGAGCAGTACTTC